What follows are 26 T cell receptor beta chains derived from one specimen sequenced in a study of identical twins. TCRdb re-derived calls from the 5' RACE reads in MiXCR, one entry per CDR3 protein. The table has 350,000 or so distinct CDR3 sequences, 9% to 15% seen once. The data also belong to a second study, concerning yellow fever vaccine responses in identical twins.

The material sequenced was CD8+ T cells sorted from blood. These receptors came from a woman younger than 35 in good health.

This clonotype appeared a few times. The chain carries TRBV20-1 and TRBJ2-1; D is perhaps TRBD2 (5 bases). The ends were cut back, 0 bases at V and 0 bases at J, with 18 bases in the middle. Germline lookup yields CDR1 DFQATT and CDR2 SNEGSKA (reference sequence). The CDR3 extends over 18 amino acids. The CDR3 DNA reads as TGCAGTGCTAGAGATCGGTGGGGAGTTCATATCTCCTACAATGAGCAGTTCTTC. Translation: CSARDRWGVHISYNEQFF.

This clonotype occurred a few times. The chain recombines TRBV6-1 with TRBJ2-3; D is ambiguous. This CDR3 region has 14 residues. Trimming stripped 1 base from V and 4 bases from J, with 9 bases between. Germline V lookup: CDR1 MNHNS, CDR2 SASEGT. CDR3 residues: CASSEDGTADTQYF. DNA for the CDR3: TGTGCCAGCAGTGAAGACGGAACCGCAGATACGCAGTATTTT.

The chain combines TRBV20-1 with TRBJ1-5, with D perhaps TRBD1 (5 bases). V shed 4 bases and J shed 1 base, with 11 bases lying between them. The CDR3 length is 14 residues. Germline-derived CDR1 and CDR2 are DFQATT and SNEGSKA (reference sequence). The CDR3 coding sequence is TGCAGTGCTATTAACGGGGGAAGCAATCAGCCCCAGCATTTT. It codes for CSAINGGSNQPQHF.

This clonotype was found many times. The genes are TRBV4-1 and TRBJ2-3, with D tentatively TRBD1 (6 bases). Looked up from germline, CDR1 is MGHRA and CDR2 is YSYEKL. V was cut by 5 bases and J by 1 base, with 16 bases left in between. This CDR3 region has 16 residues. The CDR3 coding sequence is TGCGCCAGCAGCGGCTCCGGGACACACCGCACAGATACGCAGTATTTT. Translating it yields CASSGSGTHRTDTQYF.

In DNA, the CDR3 is TGTGCCATCAAGACGACAGGCGGACTAGCGGAGGCCACCGGGGAGCTGTTTTTT. Translated, it gives CAIKTTGGLAEATGELFF. The V call is TRBV10-3, the J call TRBJ2-2, with 10 bases that match TRBD2. CDR3 length: 18 residues. Trimming took 7 bases from V and 4 from J; bases not matched to a gene: 15. Germline CDR1 and CDR2: ENHRY and SYGVKD.

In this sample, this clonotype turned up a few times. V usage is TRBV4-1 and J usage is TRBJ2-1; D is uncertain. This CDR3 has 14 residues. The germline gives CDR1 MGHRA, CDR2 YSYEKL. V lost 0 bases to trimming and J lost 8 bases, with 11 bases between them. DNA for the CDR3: TGCGCCAGCAGCCAAGAAAGTATCCGGGATGAGCAGTTCTTC. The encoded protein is CASSQESIRDEQFF.

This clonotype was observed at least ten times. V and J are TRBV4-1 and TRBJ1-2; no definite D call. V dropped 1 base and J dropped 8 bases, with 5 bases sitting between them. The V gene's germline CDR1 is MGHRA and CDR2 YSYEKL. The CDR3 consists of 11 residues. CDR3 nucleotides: TGCGCCAGCAGCCAAGGATGGGGCTACACCTTC. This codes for CASSQGWGYTF.

This CDR3 is CASIPGRNTIYF. In DNA form, the CDR3 reads TGTGCCAGCATTCCCGGCAGAAACACCATATATTTT. This chain connects TRBV2 to TRBJ1-3, with D unresolved. This CDR3 comprises 12 residues. From germline, CDR1 is SNHLY and CDR2 FYNNEI. Between the trimmed V and J ends, which lost 7 bases and 5 bases, there was a span of 9 bases.

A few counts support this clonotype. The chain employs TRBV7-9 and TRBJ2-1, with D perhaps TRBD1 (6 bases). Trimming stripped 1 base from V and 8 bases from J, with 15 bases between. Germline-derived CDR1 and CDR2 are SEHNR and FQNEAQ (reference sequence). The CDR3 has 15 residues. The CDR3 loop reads CASSLERGLRDEQFF. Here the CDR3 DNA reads TGTGCCAGCAGCTTAGAGAGGGGGTTAAGGGATGAGCAGTTCTTC.

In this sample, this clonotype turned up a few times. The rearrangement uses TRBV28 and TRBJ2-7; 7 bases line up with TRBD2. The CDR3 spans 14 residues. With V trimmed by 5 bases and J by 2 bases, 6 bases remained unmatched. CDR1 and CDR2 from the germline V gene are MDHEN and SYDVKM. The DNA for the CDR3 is TGTGCCAGCAGTGATCTAGCGGAGACCTACGAGCAGTACTTC. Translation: CASSDLAETYEQYF.

Here the CDR3 DNA reads TGTGCCAGCAGTGACTGGCTCGAATCCTATTACGAGCAGTACTTC. Translating it yields CASSDWLESYYEQYF. The chain recombines TRBV2 with TRBJ2-7; unclear D gene. CDR3 length: 15 amino acids. Deletions cut 3 bases from V and 4 bases from J, with 16 bases between. The germline V gene encodes CDR1 SNHLY and CDR2 FYNNEI.

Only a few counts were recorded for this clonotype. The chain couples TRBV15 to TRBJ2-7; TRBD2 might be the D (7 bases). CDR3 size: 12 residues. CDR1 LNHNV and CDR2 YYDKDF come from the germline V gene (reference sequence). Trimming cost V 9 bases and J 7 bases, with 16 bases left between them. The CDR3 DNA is TGTGCCACTTTCGGGGGGCTAGGAGAGCAGTACTTC. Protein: CATFGGLGEQYF.

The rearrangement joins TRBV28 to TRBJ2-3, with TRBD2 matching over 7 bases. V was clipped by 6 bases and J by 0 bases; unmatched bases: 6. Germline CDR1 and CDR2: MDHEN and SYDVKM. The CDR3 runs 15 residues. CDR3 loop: CASSRTSDSTDTQYF. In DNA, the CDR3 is TGTGCCAGCAGCCGAACTAGCGATAGCACAGATACGCAGTATTTT.

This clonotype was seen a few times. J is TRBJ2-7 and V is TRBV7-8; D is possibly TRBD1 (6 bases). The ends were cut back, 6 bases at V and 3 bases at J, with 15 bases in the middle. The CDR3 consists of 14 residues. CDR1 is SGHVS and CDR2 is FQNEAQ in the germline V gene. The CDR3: CASRPPGHYYEQYF. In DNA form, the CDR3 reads TGTGCCAGCAGGCCACCGGGACATTACTACGAGCAGTACTTC.

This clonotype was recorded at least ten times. The CDR3 DNA reads as TGTGCCAGCAGCTTCGGACTAGCGGGATCCGGCTACGAGCAGTACTTC. It yields the protein CASSFGLAGSGYEQYF. The V and J genes are TRBV5-5 and TRBJ2-7; 12 bases agree with TRBD2. The CDR3 is 16 residues long. Germline-derived CDR1 and CDR2 are SGHKS and YYEKEE (reference sequence). V lost 2 bases and J lost 3; bases outside the gene matches: 6.

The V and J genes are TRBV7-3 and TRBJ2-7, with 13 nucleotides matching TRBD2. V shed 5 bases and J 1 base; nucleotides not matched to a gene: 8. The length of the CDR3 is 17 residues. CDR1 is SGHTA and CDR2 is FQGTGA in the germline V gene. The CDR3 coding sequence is TGTGCCAGCAGCCCACCCTGGACTAGCGGGAGTTCCTACGAGCAGTACTTC. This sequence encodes CASSPPWTSGSSYEQYF.

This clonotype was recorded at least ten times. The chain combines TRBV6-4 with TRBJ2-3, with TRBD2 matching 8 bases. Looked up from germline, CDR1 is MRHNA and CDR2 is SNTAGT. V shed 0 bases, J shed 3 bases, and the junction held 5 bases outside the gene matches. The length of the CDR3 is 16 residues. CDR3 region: CASSDSPAGATDTQYF. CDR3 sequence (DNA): TGTGCCAGCAGTGACTCCCCAGCGGGAGCGACAGATACGCAGTATTTT.

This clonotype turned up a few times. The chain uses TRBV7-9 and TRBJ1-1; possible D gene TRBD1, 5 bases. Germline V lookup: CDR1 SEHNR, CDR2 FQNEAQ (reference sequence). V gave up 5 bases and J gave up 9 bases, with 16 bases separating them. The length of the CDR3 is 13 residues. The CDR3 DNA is TGTGCCAGCAGCCCCTCGGGGGGGAACCAAGCTTTCTTT. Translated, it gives CASSPSGGNQAFF.

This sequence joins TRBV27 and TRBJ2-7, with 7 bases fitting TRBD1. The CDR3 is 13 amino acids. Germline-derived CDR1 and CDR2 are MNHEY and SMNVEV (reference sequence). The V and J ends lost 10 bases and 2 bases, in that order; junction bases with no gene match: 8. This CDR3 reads CATRGMGPYEQYF. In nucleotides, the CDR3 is TGTGCCACCAGGGGGATGGGACCCTACGAGCAGTACTTC.

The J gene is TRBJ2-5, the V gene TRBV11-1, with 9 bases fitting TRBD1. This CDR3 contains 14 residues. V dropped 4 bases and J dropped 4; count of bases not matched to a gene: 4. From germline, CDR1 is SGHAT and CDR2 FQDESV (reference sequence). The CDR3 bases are TGTGCCAGCAGCTCGGGACAGGGCGGAGAGACCCAGTACTTC. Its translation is CASSSGQGGETQYF.

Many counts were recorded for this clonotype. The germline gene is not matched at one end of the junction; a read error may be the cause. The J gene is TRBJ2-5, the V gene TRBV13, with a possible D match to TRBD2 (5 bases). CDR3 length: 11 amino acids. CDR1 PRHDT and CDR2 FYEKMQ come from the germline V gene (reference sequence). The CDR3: CASSLGSSQSF. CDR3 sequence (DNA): TGTGCCAGCAGCTTGGGGAGTAGTCAGTCCTTC. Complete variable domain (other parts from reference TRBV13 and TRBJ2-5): AAGVIQSPRHLIKEKRETATLKCYPIPRHDTVYWYQQGPGQDPQFLISFYEKMQSDKGSIPDRFSAQQFSDYHSELNMSSLELGDSALYFCASSLGSSQSFGPGTRLLVL.

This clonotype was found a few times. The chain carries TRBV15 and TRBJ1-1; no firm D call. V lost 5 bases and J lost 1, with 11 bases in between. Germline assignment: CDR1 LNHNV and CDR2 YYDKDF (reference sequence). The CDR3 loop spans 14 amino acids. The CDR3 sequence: CATSHKWENTEAFF. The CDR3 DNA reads TGTGCCACCAGCCATAAGTGGGAGAACACTGAAGCTTTCTTT.

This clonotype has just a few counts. This CDR3 reads CASSGRGNTIYF. The CDR3 nucleotides are TGTGCCAGCAGCGGGCGTGGAAACACCATATATTTT. V is TRBV7-8 and J is TRBJ1-3; no definite D call. V lost 5 bases and J lost 3, with 5 bases in between. The CDR3 loop spans 12 amino acids. Per the germline V gene, CDR1 is SGHVS and CDR2 is FQNEAQ. Full variable domain (missing parts from reference TRBV7-8 and TRBJ1-3): GAGVSQSPRYKVAKRGQDVALRCDPISGHVSLFWYQQALGQGPEFLTYFQNEAQLDKSGLPSDRFFAERPEGSVSTLKIQRTQQEDSAVYLCASSGRGNTIYFGEGSWLTVV.

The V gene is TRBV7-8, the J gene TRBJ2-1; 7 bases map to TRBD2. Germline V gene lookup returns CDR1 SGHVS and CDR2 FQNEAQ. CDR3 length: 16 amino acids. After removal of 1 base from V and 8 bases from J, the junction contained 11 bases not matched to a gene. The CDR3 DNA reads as TGTGCCAGCAGCTTAGTTATTGCGGGAGAAGGTGATGAGCAGTTCTTC. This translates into CASSLVIAGEGDEQFF.

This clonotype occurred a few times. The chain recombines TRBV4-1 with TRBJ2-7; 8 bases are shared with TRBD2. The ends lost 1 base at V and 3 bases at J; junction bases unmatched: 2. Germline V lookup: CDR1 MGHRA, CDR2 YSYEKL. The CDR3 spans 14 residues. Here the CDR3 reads CASSQGAGGYEQYF. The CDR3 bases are TGCGCCAGCAGCCAAGGCGCGGGAGGCTACGAGCAGTACTTC.

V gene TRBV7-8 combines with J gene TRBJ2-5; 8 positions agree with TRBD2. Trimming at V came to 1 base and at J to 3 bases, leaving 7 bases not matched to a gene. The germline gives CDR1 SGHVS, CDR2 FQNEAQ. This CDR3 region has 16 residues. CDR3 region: CASSLGETGGKETQYF. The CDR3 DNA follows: TGTGCCAGCAGCTTAGGTGAAACGGGAGGGAAAGAGACCCAGTACTTC. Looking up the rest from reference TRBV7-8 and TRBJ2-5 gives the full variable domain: GAGVSQSPRYKVAKRGQDVALRCDPISGHVSLFWYQQALGQGPEFLTYFQNEAQLDKSGLPSDRFFAERPEGSVSTLKIQRTQQEDSAVYLCASSLGETGGKETQYFGPGTRLLVL.